The entry that follows covers one T cell receptor beta chain sequence. Its cognate antigen is unknown. Profiled with immunoSEQ multiplex PCR; TCRdb holds only in-frame clones, not every one. The sample consists of 20,000 or so clones, roughly nine tenths of them appearing once. Deletions cut 6 bases from V and 4 bases from J, with 9 bases between. In germline, CDR1 is MNHEY, CDR2 SVGAGI. The CDR3 spans 12 residues. Enrichment usually gave 85% to 95% pure CD4+ T cells. This record belongs to a study of untreated major depressive disorder. Study results and limitations: Compared with controls, depressed patients showed more TRBV05-01 (Vbeta 5.1) usage in CD4+ T cells.

The V call is TRBV6-5, the J call TRBJ1-2; D gene unclear. The sample taken for sequencing was CD4+ T cells from PBMCs. This TCR came from a woman between 40 and 50 years old with major depressive disorder. The CDR3 region is CASRRLGYGYTF. In DNA form, the CDR3 reads TGTGCCAGCAGACGGCTAGGCTATGGCTACACCTTC.